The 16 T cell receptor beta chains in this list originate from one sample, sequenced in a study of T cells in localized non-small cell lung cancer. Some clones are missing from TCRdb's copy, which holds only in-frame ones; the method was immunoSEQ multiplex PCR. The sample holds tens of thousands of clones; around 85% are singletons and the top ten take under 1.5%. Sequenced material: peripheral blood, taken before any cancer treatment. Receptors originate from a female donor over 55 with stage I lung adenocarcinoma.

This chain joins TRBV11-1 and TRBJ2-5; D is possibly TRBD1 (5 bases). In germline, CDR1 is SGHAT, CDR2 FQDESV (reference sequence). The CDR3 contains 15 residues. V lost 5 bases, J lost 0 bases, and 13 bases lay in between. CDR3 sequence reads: CASSTGRRYQETQYF. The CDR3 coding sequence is TGTGCCAGCAGCACAGGACGGAGATACCAAGAGACCCAGTACTTC.

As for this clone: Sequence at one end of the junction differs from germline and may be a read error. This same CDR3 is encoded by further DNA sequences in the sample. In DNA, the CDR3 is TGTGCCAGCAGTGTATTGAACACTGAGGCTTTCTTT. This gives the protein CASSVLNTEAFF. The chain recombines TRBV6-1 with TRBJ1-1; the D is unclear. In germline, CDR1 is MNHNS, CDR2 SASEGT. The CDR3 runs 12 residues.

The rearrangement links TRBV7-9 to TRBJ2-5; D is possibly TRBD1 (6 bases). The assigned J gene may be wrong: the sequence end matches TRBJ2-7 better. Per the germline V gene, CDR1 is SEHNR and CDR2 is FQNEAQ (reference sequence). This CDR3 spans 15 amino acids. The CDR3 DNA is TGTGCCAGCGCCCGGATCCCAGACAGGCCCTACGAGCAGTACTTC. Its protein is CASARIPDRPYEQYF.

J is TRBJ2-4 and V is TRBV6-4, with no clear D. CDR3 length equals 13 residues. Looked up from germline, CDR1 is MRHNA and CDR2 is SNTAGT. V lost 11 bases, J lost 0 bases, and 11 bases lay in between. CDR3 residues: CASVGLAKNIQYF. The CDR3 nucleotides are TGTGCCTCCGTGGGGTTAGCCAAAAACATTCAGTACTTC.

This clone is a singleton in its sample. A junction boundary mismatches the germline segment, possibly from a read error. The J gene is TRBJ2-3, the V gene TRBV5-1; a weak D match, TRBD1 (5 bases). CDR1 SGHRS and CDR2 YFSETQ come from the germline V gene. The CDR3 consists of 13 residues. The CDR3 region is CACSQGPYDTQYF. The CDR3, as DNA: TGCGCCTGCAGCCAGGGCCCCTACGATACGCAGTATTTT.

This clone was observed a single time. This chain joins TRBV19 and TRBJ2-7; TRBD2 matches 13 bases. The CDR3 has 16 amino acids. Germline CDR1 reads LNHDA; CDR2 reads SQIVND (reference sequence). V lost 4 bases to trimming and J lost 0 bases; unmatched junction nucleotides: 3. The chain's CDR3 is CASSTGLAGVSYEQYF. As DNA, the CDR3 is TGTGCCAGTAGTACCGGACTAGCGGGAGTCTCCTACGAGCAGTACTTC.

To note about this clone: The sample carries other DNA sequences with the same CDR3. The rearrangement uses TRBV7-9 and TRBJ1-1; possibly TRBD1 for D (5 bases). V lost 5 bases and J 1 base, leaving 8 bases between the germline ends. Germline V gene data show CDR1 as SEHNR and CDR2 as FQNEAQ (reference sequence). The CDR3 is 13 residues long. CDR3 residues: CASSRQGNTEAFF. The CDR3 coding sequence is TGTGCCAGCAGCCGTCAGGGGAACACTGAAGCTTTCTTT.

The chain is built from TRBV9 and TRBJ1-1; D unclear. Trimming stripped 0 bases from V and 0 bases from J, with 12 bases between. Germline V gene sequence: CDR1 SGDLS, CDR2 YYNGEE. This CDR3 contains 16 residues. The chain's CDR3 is CASSVGVGGVNTEAFF. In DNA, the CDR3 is TGTGCCAGCAGCGTAGGGGTGGGTGGCGTGAACACTGAAGCTTTCTTT.

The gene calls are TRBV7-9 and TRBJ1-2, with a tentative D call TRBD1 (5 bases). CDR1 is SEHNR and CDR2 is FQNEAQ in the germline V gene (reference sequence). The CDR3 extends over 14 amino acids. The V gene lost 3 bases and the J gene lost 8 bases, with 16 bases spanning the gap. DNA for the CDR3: TGTGCCAGCAGCTTCGGGCCTCGGACAAAGGGCTACACCTTC. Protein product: CASSFGPRTKGYTF.

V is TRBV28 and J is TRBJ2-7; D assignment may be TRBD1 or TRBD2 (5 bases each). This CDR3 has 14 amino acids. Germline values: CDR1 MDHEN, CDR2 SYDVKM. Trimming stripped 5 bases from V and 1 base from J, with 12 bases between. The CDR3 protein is CASSPQGRSYEQYF. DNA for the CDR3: TGTGCCAGCAGTCCTCAGGGACGGTCCTACGAGCAGTACTTC.

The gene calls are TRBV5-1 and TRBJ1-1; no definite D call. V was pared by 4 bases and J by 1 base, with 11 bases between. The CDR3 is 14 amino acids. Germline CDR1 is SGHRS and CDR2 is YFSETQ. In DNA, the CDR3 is TGCGCCAGCAGCGGGGAGGGCTCGAACACTGAAGCTTTCTTT. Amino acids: CASSGEGSNTEAFF.

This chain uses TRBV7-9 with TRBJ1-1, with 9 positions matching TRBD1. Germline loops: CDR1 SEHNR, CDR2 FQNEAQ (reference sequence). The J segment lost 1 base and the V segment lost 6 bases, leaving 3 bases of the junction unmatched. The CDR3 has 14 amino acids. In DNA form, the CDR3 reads TGTGCCAGCAGAGAGGGACAGGGGAACACTGAAGCTTTCTTT. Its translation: CASREGQGNTEAFF.

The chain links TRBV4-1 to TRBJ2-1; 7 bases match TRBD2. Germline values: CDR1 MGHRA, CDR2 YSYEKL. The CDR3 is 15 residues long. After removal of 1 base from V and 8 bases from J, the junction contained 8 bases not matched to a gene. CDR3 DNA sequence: TGCGCCAGCAGCCAAGCGTCTAGCGGATGGGATGAGCAGTTCTTC. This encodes CASSQASSGWDEQFF.

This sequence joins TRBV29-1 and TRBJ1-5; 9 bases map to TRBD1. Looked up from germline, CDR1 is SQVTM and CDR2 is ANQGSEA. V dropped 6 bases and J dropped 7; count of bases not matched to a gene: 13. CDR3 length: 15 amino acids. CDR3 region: CSVSNTGGGEQPQHF. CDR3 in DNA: TGCAGCGTCTCGAATACAGGGGGCGGGGAGCAGCCCCAGCATTTT.

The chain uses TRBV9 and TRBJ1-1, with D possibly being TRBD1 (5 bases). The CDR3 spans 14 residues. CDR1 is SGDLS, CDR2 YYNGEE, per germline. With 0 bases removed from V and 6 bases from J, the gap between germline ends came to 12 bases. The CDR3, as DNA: TGTGCCAGCAGCGTAGGAGGGCAGGGCCCTGAAGCTTTCTTT. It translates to CASSVGGQGPEAFF.

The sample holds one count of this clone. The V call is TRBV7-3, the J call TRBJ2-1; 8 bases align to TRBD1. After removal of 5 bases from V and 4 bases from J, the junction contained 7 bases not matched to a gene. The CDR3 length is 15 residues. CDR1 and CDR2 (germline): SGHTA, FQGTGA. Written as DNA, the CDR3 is TGTGCCAGCAGCATAGGGGGACAGGTTTACAATGAGCAGTTCTTC. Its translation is CASSIGGQVYNEQFF. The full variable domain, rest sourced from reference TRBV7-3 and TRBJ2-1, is GAGVSQTPSNKVTEKGKYVELRCDPISGHTALYWYRQSLGQGPEFLIYFQGTGAADDSGLPNDRFFAVRPEGSVSTLKIQRTERGDSAVYLCASSIGGQVYNEQFFGPGTRLTVL.